This note documents a single T cell receptor (beta chain) sequence. The specificity of this receptor is unknown. No base quality values were provided; no much bigger clone lies one nucleotide off. This entry comes from a study of technical replicates of blood from a few donors (dated by TCRdb to between 2016 and 2019). The library was built by means of the immunoSEQ multiplex PCR assay. Entries here come from immuneACCESS through TCRdb and include only in-frame sequences with V and J called. Some clones fail to appear in such tables; in the studies checked, an unresolved V gene covers under half of the shortfall, and the cause of the remainder is unknown. The sample includes around 80,000 clones, with more than 95% observed a single time. The ten largest clonotypes hold approximately 0.15% of the sample. CDR1 and CDR2 were assigned from the germline V gene (reference sequence) as PRHDT and FYEKMQ. V is cut by 3 bases and J by 4 bases, and the space between the germline ends is 18 bases. The CDR3 goes from the cysteine to the phenylalanine over 16 residues. The DNA shown is the 48-base CDR3, in frame from base 1.

What was sequenced was T cells isolated from PBMCs. The clonotype comes from a human donor in good health. This receptor chain uses TRBV13 and TRBJ1-2; possibly the D gene is TRBD1, per 5 matching bases. The CDR3 protein is CASSLSGGSHGYGYTF. The nucleotide sequence is given as TGTGCCAGCAGCTTGAGCGGGGGATCCCATGGCTATGGCTACACCTTC.